This T cell receptor beta chain was observed in a study of shared clonotypes between healthy human individuals (dated by TCRdb to between 2020 and 2021). As for the study more broadly: A couple of women and a few men aged 18 to 49 years were included in the cohort. Blood TCR repertoires of roughly five healthy adults were deeply sequenced to estimate repertoire size and the extent of clonotype sharing between individuals. To increase sequencing depth and limit assay-specific biases, different laboratories used diverse techniques to prepare libraries and sequence TCR repertoires. For each donor, CD4 naive and CD4 memory were each given three plates, CD8 naive was given two plates, and CD8 memory was given one plate. Between about 0.8 and 8.9 billion PBMCs per donor were obtained by leukapheresis. General conclusions and limits of the study: Clonotypes shared by all four sorted-subset donors showed higher generation probabilities than non-shared clonotypes. Sampling was restricted to blood, and TCR repertoires in tissue are likely to differ from TCR repertoires in blood. Rarefaction of sorted-subset datasets indicated incomplete sequencing despite the large sequencing depth. Approximately 5% of naive CD4, around 4% of naive CD8, 2.3% of memory CD4, and 0.4% of memory CD8 clonotypes were shared across several donors. Because the study included only a small number of donors, the genetic and exposure-history diversity represented was limited. Estimated clonotype richness was generally larger for naive than for memory subsets. Based on pairwise subsampling, the degree of clonotype sharing among donors was expected to be affected by sequencing depth.

Using the deep immunoSEQ assay, TCR CDR3 regions were amplified from genomic DNA by multiplex PCR. Extracted genomic DNA from each cell subset was spread evenly across all wells of several immunoSEQ 96-well plates, with each plate serving as a replicate. For sorted subsets, about 220 ng of genomic DNA, equivalent to tens of thousands of T cell genomes, went into each replicate PCR. Purified libraries were quantified with a Qubit 3.0 fluorometer, sized on a Bioanalyzer 2100, and re-quantified with the KAPA Library Quantification kit. A separate single-read 150-cycle Illumina NextSeq 550 flow cell was used to sequence each immunoSEQ 96-well plate. On the study's bioinformatics: Because the immunoSEQ output included only junctional sequences and no quality scores, the filtering could not be the same as the filtering used for full-length reads. Sequences were annotated with PyIR, a Python wrapper for IgBLAST v1.9, using IMGT germline references to assign V/J genes and CDR3. Reads were filtered out if the reads had weak V/J assignments (E-value above 1e-6), no CDR3, stop codons, out-of-frame junctions, or ambiguous translated residues. A V3J clonotype was defined by an identical inferred V gene, J gene, and CDR3 amino acid sequence. Percentage overlap between repertoires was calculated by dividing the number of shared unique clonotypes by the size of the smaller repertoire. Three approaches were used to assess repertoire richness: RTK rarefaction, the Chao1 estimator, and Recon v2.1 estimates of unobserved clonotypes. OLGA was used to compute generation probabilities for all TCRbeta clonotypes that the gDNA method yielded from a handful of donors. In TCRdb, the immuneACCESS table is reduced to in-frame sequences with V and J assigned. These tables do not hold every clone; where another copy was compared, an unresolved V gene accounts for under half, and the others remain unexplained. D and trimming were read from the DNA, whereas the V and J calls and clone size are those reported in that table. The sample table contains fewer than 1.4 million clones; only one count was recorded for about four fifths of them. In total, the top ten clones hold 0.6% to 0.7% of the sample.

On this clone itself: Its antigen target is currently unknown. Base qualities are not provided; no much larger clone lies one nucleotide away.

Donors were healthy HIV-negative adults with no recently reported acute infections or vaccinations. All donors were Caucasian adults living in Nashville, Tennessee, USA. CD4+ T cells were enriched through magnetic negative selection, after which naive cells were positively selected on CD45RA and the remaining negative fraction served as the memory subset. After blood collection by leukapheresis, PBMCs were isolated using Ficoll-Histopaque density gradient centrifugation and then cryopreserved in the vapor phase of liquid nitrogen. Analytical flow cytometry was used to check the purity and quantity of every magnetically sorted T cell population. From each sorted fraction, genomic DNA was isolated and quantified by UV absorbance on a Nanodrop 2000c. The CDR3 sequence holds 16 residues, the cysteine and phenylalanine included. The retained sequence is limited to the CDR3, 48 bases, with the frame set at the first base. Relative to germline, V is 2 bases shorter and J is 0 bases shorter, with 13 bases between their ends. From a lookup of the germline V gene, CDR1 and CDR2 are SGHDN and FVKESK.

The chain is encoded by TRBV14 joined to TRBJ1-1; 6 matching bases give a weak D call of TRBD1. Source material: memory CD4+ T cells from PBMCs. The cell subset or site label corresponds to: CD45RA-negative fraction. The sequence derives from a man aged 18 to 30 in good health. Some clones in this sample may be carry-over from other donors' samples. The CDR3 loop reads CASSQLSGTLNTEAFF. The bases are TGTGCCAGCAGCCAATTGTCCGGGACACTGAACACTGAAGCTTTCTTT.